This TCR beta chain was captured in a study of CD8 T cells in ankylosing spondylitis. In making TCR beta libraries, quantitative 5'-RACE with molecular barcodes was used. TCRdb reprocessed the 5' RACE reads via MiXCR and lists one record per CDR3 protein. The repertoire holds more than 150,000 distinct CDR3 sequences, with 10% to 15% as singletons. Findings of the study overall: Disease-linked clones bore a CD8+ phenotype, appearing relatively rarely in peripheral blood. Enrichment of disease-linked clones was reportedly significant in matched ankylosing spondylitis synovial fluid.

This clonotype was found a few times. The antigen is not known. CDR1 is LGHNA and CDR2 is YSLEER in the germline V gene. The V gene lost 0 bases and the J gene lost 6 bases, with 12 bases spanning the gap. There are 15 residues in the CDR3. Sample: blood, either unsorted or a sorted T cell fraction (not recorded which). J is TRBJ2-1 and V is TRBV4-3; D is unclear. This clonotype was obtained from a female donor with ankylosing spondylitis or in good health (not recorded which). Here the CDR3 DNA reads TGCGCCAGCAGCCAAGAAGGTCAGCCTACCAATGAGCAGTTCTTC. Protein sequence: CASSQEGQPTNEQFF.